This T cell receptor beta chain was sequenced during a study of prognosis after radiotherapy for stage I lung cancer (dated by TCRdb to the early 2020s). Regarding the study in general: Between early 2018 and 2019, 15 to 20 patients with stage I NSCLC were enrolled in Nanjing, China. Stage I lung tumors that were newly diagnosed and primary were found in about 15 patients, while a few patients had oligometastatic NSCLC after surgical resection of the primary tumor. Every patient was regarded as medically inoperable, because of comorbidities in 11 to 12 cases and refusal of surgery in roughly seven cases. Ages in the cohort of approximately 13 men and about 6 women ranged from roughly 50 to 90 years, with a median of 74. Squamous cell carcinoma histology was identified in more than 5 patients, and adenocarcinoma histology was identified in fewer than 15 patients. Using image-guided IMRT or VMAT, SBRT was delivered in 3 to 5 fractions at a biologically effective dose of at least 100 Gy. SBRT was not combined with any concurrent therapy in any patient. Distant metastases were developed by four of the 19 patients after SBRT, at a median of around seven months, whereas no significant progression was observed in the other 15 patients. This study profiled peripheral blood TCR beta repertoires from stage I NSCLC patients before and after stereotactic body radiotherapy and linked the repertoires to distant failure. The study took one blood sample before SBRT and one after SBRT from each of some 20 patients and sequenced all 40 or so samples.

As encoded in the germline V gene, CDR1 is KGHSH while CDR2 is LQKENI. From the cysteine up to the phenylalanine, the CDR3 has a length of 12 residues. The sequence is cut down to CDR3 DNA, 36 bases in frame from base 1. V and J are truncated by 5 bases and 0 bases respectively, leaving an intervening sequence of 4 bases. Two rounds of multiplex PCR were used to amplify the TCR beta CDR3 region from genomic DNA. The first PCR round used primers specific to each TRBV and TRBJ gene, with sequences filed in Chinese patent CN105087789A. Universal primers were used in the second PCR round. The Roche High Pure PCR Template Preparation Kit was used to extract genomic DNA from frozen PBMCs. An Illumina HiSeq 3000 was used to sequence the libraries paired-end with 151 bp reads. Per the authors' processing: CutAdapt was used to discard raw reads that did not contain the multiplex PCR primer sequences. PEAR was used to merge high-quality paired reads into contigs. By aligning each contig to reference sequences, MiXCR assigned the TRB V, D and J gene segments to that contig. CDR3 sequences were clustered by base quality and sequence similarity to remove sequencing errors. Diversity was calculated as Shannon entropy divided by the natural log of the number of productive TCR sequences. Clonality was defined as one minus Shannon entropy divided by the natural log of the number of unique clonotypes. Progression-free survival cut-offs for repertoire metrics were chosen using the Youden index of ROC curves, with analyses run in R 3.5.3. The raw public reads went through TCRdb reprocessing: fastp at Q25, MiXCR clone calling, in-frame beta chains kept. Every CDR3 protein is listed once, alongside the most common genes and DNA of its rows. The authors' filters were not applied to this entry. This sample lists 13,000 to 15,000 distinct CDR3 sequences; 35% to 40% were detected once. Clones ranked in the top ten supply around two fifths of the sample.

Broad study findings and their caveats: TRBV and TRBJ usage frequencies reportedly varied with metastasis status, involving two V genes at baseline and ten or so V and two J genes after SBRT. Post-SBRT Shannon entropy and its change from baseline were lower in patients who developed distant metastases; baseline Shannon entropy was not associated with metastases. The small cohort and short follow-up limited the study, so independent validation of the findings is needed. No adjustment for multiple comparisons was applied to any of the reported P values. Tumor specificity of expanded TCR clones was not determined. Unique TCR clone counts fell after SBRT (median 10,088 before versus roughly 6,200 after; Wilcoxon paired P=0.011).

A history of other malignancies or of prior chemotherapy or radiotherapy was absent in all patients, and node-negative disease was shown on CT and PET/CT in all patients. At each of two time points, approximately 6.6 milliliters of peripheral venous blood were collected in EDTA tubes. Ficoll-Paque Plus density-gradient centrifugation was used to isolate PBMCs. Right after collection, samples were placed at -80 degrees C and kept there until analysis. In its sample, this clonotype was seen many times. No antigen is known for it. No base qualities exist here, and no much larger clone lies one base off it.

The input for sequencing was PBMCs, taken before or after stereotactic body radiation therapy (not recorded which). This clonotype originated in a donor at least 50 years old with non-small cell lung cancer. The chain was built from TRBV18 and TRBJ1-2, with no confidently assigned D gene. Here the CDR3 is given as CASSVSNYGYTF. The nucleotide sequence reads TGTGCCAGCTCAGTATCTAACTATGGCTACACCTTC.